This TCR beta chain is from a study of cytomegalovirus exposure and HLA in healthy donors. Study-wide background: Earlier, roughly 120 million unique TCR beta sequences were recovered from about 179 million T cells by an analysis.

Study-level points and caveats: With later analysis, a missense DCLRE1C variant became linked to TCR beta V- and J-gene trimming.

About this clone itself: What it binds is not known.

There are 16 residues in the CDR3. Trimming removed 0 bases from V and 9 bases from J, with 18 bases in between. Germline assignment: CDR1 MGHRA and CDR2 YSYEKL. 13 Jbeta primers and 60 Vbeta primers were used for the PCR. The table came from immunoSEQ multiplex PCR; TCRdb's copy has only in-frame clones and leaves some out. This sample yields tens of thousands of clones, of which just over 65% are seen a single time; around 9.9% belongs to the top ten. Source material: PBMCs. This TCR came from a woman aged 30 to 39 in good health and CMV-seronegative. The V call is TRBV4-1, the J call TRBJ2-1; D ambiguous. The CDR3 bases are TGCGCCAGCAGCCAAGATTTTTCCTCCAGGTTCATTGAGCAGTTCTTC. Its translation is CASSQDFSSRFIEQFF.